The rows below give T cell receptor beta chains drawn from one sample of a study of beta chain features in type 1 diabetes. Data came from immunoSEQ multiplex PCR; TCRdb stores just in-frame clones and leaves some out. The repertoire holds roughly 240,000 clones, with approximately 25% as singletons. Sequenced input: naive CD4+ T cells from blood. These receptors all come from a woman aged 25-40 years with type 1 diabetes. CDR3s include the opening cysteine and the closing phenylalanine or tryptophan. Fields, in order: clone size, V gene, J gene, D gene, CDR3 protein, CDR3 DNA. D genes are given only for firm matches. Clone size appears in some rows only: once, few, many, or a class for an expanded clone.

size: few
V: TRBV20-1
J: TRBJ2-3
D: NA
CDR3: CSASAEDTQYF
DNA: TGCAGTGCTAGTGCGGAAGATACGCAGTATTTT

size: few
V: TRBV29-1
J: TRBJ2-7
D: NA
CDR3: CSVVSGDEQYF
DNA: TGCAGCGTCGTATCAGGGGACGAGCAGTACTTC

size: few
V: TRBV5-4
J: TRBJ2-7
D: NA
CDR3: CASSFGRENYEQYF
DNA: TGTGCCAGCAGCTTCGGGCGGGAAAACTACGAGCAGTACTTC

size: few
V: TRBV7-2
J: TRBJ2-5
D: TRBD2
CDR3: CASSLGVAGLWETQYF
DNA: TGTGCCAGCAGCCTAGGGGTAGCGGGTTTATGGGAGACCCAGTACTTC

size: few
V: TRBV6-4
J: TRBJ2-4
D: NA
CDR3: CASSEGGIQYF
DNA: TGTGCCAGCAGTGAAGGGGGCATTCAGTACTTC

size: NA
V: TRBV28
J: TRBJ2-3
D: TRBD1
CDR3: CASRSQGATDTQYF
DNA: TGTGCCAGCAGATCCCAGGGGGCAACAGATACGCAGTATTTT

size: NA
V: TRBV28
J: TRBJ2-7
D: TRBD2
CDR3: CASNTGGTSFFYEQYF
DNA: TGTGCCAGTAATACCGGGGGGACTAGTTTCTTCTACGAGCAGTACTTC

size: NA
V: TRBV4-1
J: TRBJ2-3
D: TRBD2
CDR3: CASSPLAGGVDTQYF
DNA: TGCGCCAGCAGCCCATTAGCGGGAGGGGTAGATACGCAGTATTTT

size: NA
V: TRBV28
J: TRBJ1-5
D: TRBD1
CDR3: CASSPGTGVGQPQHF
DNA: TGTGCCAGCAGCCCCGGGACAGGGGTCGGCCAGCCCCAGCATTTT

size: few
V: TRBV30
J: TRBJ1-2
D: TRBD1
CDR3: CAWSTGGYGYTF
DNA: TGTGCCTGGAGTACAGGGGGCTATGGCTACACCTTC

size: few
V: TRBV29-1
J: TRBJ2-3
D: TRBD1
CDR3: CSVALLRGTASGDTQYF
DNA: TGCAGCGTTGCACTGCTAAGAGGGACAGCCTCAGGGGATACGCAGTATTTT

size: few
V: TRBV5-1
J: TRBJ2-1
D: NA
CDR3: CASSPQAEYEQFF
DNA: TGCGCCAGCAGCCCACAAGCGGAGTATGAGCAGTTCTTC

size: NA
V: TRBV6-1
J: TRBJ2-2
D: NA
CDR3: CASRETGTGELFF
DNA: TGTGCCAGCAGGGAAACAGGGACCGGGGAGCTGTTTTTT

size: NA
V: TRBV10-3
J: TRBJ1-2
D: NA
CDR3: CAISLITGREYGYTF
DNA: TGTGCCATCAGCTTAATAACAGGGCGGGAGTATGGCTACACCTTC

size: few
V: TRBV29-1
J: TRBJ2-7
D: TRBD2
CDR3: CSVEDLWGAGNEQYF
DNA: TGCAGCGTTGAAGATTTGTGGGGAGCGGGAAACGAGCAGTACTTC

size: few
V: TRBV9
J: TRBJ1-4
D: NA
CDR3: CASSVGQWSEKLFF
DNA: TGTGCCAGCAGCGTAGGACAGTGGAGTGAAAAACTGTTTTTT

size: few
V: TRBV29-1
J: TRBJ2-5
D: NA
CDR3: CSVEQRLLKETQYF
DNA: TGCAGCGTTGAGCAGCGGCTACTAAAAGAGACCCAGTACTTC